Listed below are T cell receptor beta chains from one sample, sequenced in a study of blood T cell repertoires in COVID-19. Generated by immunoSEQ multiplex PCR, the TCRdb table keeps only in-frame clones and is missing some. The top ten hold more than 9.5% of the sample, which has around 190,000 clones, 81% seen once. Sequencing used peripheral blood. These TCRs come from a woman in her 40s with COVID-19, enrolled during active disease. Each CDR3 is given with its conserved first and last residue. A D gene is named only where the DNA matches it firmly.

V | D | CDR3
TRBV27 | TRBD1 | CASRGQGDSYNEQFF
TRBV5-1 | . | CASSFFPGQGRDEQFF
TRBV24-1 | . | CATSGSSAGGNEQFF
TRBV19 | . | CASSTDIYNEQFF
TRBV20-1 | . | CSASFDTEAFF
TRBV4-2 | TRBD1 | CASSQDLDRGVAPLHF
TRBV7-2 | . | CASSLGPGNEAQF
TRBV14 | . | CASSQDRGSWGYTF
TRBV19 | TRBD1 | CASSIARTPGQEREAFF
TRBV10-2 | TRBD1 | CASRSGQAYEQYF
TRBV5-1 | TRBD2 | CASSLVGGSTDTQYF
TRBV4-2 | TRBD2 | CASSQDLGGRATGELFF
TRBV11-2 | TRBD2 | CASSLRGLAGVIEETQYF
TRBV2 | TRBD1 | CASLSGTGVGTQYF
TRBV27 | TRBD1 | CASSPSLDRDYGYTF
TRBV25-1 | . | CASSESSGIFTGELFF
TRBV28 | . | CATLYYGYTF
TRBV5-4 | . | CASSADTNTGELFF
TRBV5-5 | TRBD1 | CASSWSPGQGRETQYF
TRBV19 | TRBD2 | CASSIAGAGADTQYF
TRBV11-3 | . | CASSPGLGTDTQYF
TRBV11-2 | TRBD1 | CASTLPDRDTEAFF
TRBV30 | TRBD2 | CAWKRENTGELFF
TRBV5-6 | . | CASSLDSIYGYTF
TRBV6-1 | TRBD1 | CASSGGLGDSYSPLHF
TRBV20-1 | . | CSASPAGPKRTSTDTQYF
TRBV9 | TRBD1 | CASSAGTGVSYEQFF
TRBV6-7 | . | CASSYSIAGELFF
TRBV7-8 | . | CASSRVQETQYF
TRBV4-1 | TRBD2 | CASSQVKRERQTQYF
TRBV7-9 | TRBD1 | CASSLDRGHGGYTF
TRBV5-1 | TRBD2 | CASSLVGGEYNEQFF
TRBV30 | . | CAWSVVRGSGNTIYF
TRBV15 | TRBD1 | CATSSYRGRGNTIYF
TRBV5-5 | . | CASSFWTGTDTQYF
TRBV2 | TRBD1 | CASSAGGSTDTQYF